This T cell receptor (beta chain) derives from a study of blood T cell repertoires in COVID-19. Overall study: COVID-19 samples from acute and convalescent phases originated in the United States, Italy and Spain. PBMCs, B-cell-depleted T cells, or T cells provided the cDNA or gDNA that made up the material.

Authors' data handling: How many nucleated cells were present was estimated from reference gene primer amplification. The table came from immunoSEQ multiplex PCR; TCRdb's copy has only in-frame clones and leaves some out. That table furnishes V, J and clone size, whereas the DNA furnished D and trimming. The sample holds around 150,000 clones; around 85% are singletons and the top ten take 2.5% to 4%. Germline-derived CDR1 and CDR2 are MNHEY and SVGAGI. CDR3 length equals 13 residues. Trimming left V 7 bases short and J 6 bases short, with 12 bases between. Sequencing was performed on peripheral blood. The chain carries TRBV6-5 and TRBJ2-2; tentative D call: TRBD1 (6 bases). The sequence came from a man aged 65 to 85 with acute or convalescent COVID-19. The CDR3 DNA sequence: TGTGCCAGCATCCGACAGGTTTCCGGGGAGCTGTTTTTT. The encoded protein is CASIRQVSGELFF.